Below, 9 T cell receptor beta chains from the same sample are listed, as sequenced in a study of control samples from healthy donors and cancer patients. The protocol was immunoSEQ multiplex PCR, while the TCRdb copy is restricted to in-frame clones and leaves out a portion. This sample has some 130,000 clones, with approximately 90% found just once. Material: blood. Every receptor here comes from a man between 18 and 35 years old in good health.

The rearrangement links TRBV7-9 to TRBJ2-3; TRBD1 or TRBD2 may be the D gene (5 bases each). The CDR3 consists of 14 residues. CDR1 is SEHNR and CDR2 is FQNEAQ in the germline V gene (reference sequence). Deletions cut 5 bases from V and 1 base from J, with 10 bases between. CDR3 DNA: TGTGCCAGCAGCCCGGGGACCCGCACAGATACGCAGTATTTT. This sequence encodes CASSPGTRTDTQYF.

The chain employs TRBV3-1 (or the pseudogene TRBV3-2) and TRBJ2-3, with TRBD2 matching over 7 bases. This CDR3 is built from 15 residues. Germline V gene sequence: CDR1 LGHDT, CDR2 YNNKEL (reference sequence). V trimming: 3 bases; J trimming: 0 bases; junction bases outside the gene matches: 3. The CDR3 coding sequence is TGTGCCAGCAGCCAGGGACTACTGAGCACAGATACGCAGTATTTT. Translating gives CASSQGLLSTDTQYF.

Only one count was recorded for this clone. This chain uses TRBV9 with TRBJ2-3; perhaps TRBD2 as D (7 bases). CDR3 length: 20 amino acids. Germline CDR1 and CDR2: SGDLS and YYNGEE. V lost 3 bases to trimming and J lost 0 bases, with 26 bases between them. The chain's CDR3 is CASSAKPGLKYRASTDTQYF. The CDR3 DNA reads TGTGCCAGCAGCGCGAAACCGGGACTAAAATACAGGGCTAGCACAGATACGCAGTATTTT.

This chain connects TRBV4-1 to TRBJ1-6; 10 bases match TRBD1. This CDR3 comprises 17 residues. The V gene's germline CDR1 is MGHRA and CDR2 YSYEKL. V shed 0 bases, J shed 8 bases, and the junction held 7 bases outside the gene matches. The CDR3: CASSQEGQGIPYSPLHF. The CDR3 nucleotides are TGCGCCAGCAGCCAAGAGGGACAGGGGATCCCTTATTCACCCCTCCACTTT.

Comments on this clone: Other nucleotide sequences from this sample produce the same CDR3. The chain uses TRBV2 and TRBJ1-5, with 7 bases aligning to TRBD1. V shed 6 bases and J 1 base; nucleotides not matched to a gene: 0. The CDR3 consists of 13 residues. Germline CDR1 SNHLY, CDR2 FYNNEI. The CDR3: CASRGQSNQPQHF. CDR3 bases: TGTGCCAGCAGGGGACAGAGCAATCAGCCCCAGCATTTT.

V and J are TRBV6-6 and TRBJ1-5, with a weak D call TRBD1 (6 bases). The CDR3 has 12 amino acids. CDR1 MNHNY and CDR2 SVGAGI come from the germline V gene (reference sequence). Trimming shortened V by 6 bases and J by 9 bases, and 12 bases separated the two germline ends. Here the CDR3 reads CASSEQGRPQHF. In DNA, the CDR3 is TGTGCCAGCAGCGAACAGGGTAGGCCCCAGCATTTT.

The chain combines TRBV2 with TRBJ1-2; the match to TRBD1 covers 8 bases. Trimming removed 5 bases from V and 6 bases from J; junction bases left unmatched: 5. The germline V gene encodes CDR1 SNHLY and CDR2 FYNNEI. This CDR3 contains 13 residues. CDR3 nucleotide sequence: TGTGCCAGCAGTTTGGACAGGGCGAATGGCTACACCTTC. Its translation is CASSLDRANGYTF.

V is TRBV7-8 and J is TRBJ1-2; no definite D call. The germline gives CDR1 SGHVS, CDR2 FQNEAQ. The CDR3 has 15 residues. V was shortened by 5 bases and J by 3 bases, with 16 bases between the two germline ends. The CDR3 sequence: CASSPGRTLDYGYTF. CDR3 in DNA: TGTGCCAGCAGCCCGGGCAGAACCCTCGACTATGGCTACACCTTC. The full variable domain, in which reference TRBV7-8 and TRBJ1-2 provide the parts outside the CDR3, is GAGVSQSPRYKVAKRGQDVALRCDPISGHVSLFWYQQALGQGPEFLTYFQNEAQLDKSGLPSDRFFAERPEGSVSTLKIQRTQQEDSAVYLCASSPGRTLDYGYTFGSGTRLTVV.

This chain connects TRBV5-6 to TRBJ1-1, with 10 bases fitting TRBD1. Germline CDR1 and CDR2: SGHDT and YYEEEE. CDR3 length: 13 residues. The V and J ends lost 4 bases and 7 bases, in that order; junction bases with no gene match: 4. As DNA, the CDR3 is TGTGCCAGCAGCCTAGGACAGGGGGTTGAAGCTTTCTTT. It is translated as CASSLGQGVEAFF. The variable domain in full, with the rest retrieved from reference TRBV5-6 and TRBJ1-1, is DAGVTQSPTHLIKTRGQQVTLRCSPKSGHDTVSWYQQALGQGPQFIFQYYEEEERQRGNFPDRFSGHQFPNYSSELNVNALLLGDSALYLCASSLGQGVEAFFGQGTRLTVV.